Listed here are 12 T cell receptor beta chains from one sample, sequenced in a study of cytomegalovirus exposure and HLA in healthy donors (TCRdb year 2017). Libraries were made using the immunoSEQ multiplex PCR assay. A mixture of 60 forward primers for TCR Vbeta segments and 13 reverse primers for TCR Jbeta segments was used in the multiplex PCR. TCRdb provides this immuneACCESS table in a form limited to in-frame rearrangements. Some clones are lacking; in checked studies, under half of them reflect an unresolved V gene, and why the rest are absent is not known. This sample gives about 160,000 clones in total; 80% of them show up just once. The ten largest clonotypes hold over 0.95% of the sample. Sequenced input: PBMCs. These receptors were collected from a woman in her forties or fifties in good health and CMV-seronegative.

Only a few counts were recorded for this clone. The chain is built from TRBV5-1 and TRBJ2-5, with 9 positions matching TRBD2. The V gene end was trimmed by 3 bases and the J gene end by 2 bases; junction bases not matched to a gene: 8. The CDR3 is 16 residues long. Germline V gives CDR1 SGHRS, CDR2 YFSETQ. The CDR3 protein is CASSSIAGEIQETQYF. CDR3 coding DNA: TGCGCCAGCAGCTCAATAGCGGGGGAGATACAAGAGACCCAGTACTTC. Together with reference TRBV5-1 and TRBJ2-5, the CDR3 gives the full variable domain: KAGVTQTPRYLIKTRGQQVTLSCSPISGHRSVSWYQQTPGQGLQFLFEYFSETQRNKGNFPGRFSGRQFSNSRSEMNVSTLELGDSALYLCASSSIAGEIQETQYFGPGTRLLVL.

V and J are TRBV14 and TRBJ2-7; TRBD2 matches 8 bases. Germline V lookup: CDR1 SGHDN, CDR2 FVKESK. With 2 bases clipped from V and 7 bases from J, the junction kept 7 bases outside the gene matches. The CDR3 has 14 residues. DNA of the CDR3: TGTGCCAGCAGCCAAACTAGCGGTCCGGGGGAGCAGTACTTC. Its translation: CASSQTSGPGEQYF.

This rearrangement joins TRBV28 to TRBJ1-1; D is possibly TRBD1 (5 bases). The CDR3 runs 16 residues. The germline V gene encodes CDR1 MDHEN and CDR2 SYDVKM. V was clipped by 2 bases and J by 1 base, with 14 bases between them. CDR3 sequence: CASSLGGAAGNTEAFF. CDR3 DNA: TGTGCCAGCAGTTTAGGCGGGGCCGCCGGGAACACTGAAGCTTTCTTT.

This clone turned up a few times. This chain uses TRBV7-3 with TRBJ2-3, with 8 bases lining up with TRBD1. Germline assignment: CDR1 SGHTA and CDR2 FQGTGA. The V and J ends lost 8 bases and 5 bases, in that order; junction bases with no gene match: 6. CDR3 length equals 13 residues. CDR3 amino acids: CASGQQGGDTQYF. CDR3 DNA sequence: TGTGCCAGCGGCCAACAGGGGGGAGATACGCAGTATTTT.

This clone was picked up one time. The V gene is TRBV4-2, the J gene TRBJ2-7; 7 positions match TRBD1. Germline assignment: CDR1 LGHNA and CDR2 YNFKEQ. V was clipped by 2 bases and J by 3 bases; unmatched bases: 10. The CDR3 length is 16 residues. The CDR3 here is CASSQPPGQTNYEQYF. The CDR3 DNA reads as TGTGCCAGCAGCCAACCCCCGGGACAGACAAACTACGAGCAGTACTTC.

This clone was counted a few times. The genes are TRBV5-6 and TRBJ1-5, with D tentatively TRBD1 (5 bases). Trimming removed 0 bases from V and 3 bases from J, with 13 bases in between. The CDR3 has 16 residues. Germline CDR1 SGHDT, CDR2 YYEEEE. The CDR3 here is CASSLGVTETNQPQHF. In nucleotides, the CDR3 is TGTGCCAGCAGCTTGGGGGTGACAGAAACCAATCAGCCCCAGCATTTT.

The rearrangement joins TRBV19 to TRBJ1-1; maybe TRBD1 (5 bases). V was shortened by 4 bases and J by 4 bases, with 10 bases between the two germline ends. The germline V gene has CDR1 LNHDA and CDR2 SQIVND (reference sequence). CDR3 length: 13 residues. The CDR3 loop is CASSTRQLTEAFF. CDR3 nucleotide sequence: TGTGCCAGTAGTACCCGACAGCTCACTGAAGCTTTCTTT.

V and J are TRBV6-1 and TRBJ2-1, with 7 bases that match TRBD1. J lost 9 bases, V lost 0 bases, and 14 bases had no gene match. The CDR3 is made up of 17 amino acids. Germline V gene data show CDR1 as MNHNS and CDR2 as SASEGT. CDR3 amino acids: CASSEAKGGRGQPEQFF. In nucleotides, the CDR3 is TGTGCCAGCAGTGAAGCTAAAGGAGGCAGGGGACAGCCTGAGCAGTTCTTC.

The gene calls are TRBV5-1 and TRBJ2-7, with 9 bases identical to TRBD2. The germline V gene encodes CDR1 SGHRS and CDR2 YFSETQ. The CDR3 spans 16 residues. J lost 5 bases, V lost 0 bases, and 9 bases had no gene match. The CDR3 coding sequence is TGCGCCAGCAGCTTGGACGAGGCGGGAGGGGGGGACGAGCAGTACTTC. It yields the protein CASSLDEAGGGDEQYF.

The genes are TRBV7-6 and TRBJ2-1; 8 bases map to TRBD2. From germline, CDR1 is SGHVS and CDR2 FNYEAQ. V lost 3 bases, J lost 2 bases, and 0 bases stayed unmatched. This CDR3 is built from 14 residues. CDR3 region: CASSFSGAYNEQFF. CDR3 sequence (DNA): TGTGCCAGCAGCTTTAGCGGGGCCTACAATGAGCAGTTCTTC.

J is TRBJ2-2 and V is TRBV5-5, with D possibly matching TRBD2 (6 bases). Trimming shortened V by 4 bases and J by 0 bases, and 19 bases separated the two germline ends. The CDR3 sequence is 18 residues long. CDR1 and CDR2 (germline): SGHKS, YYEKEE (reference sequence). CDR3 region: CASSLLAVALANTGELFF. The CDR3 region has the DNA TGTGCCAGCAGCCTATTAGCGGTAGCTCTCGCGAACACCGGGGAGCTGTTTTTT. Combining the CDR3 with reference TRBV5-5 and TRBJ2-2 gives the whole variable domain DAGVTQSPTHLIKTRGQQVTLRCSPISGHKSVSWYQQVLGQGPQFIFQYYEKEERGRGNFPDRFSARQFPNYSSELNVNALLLGDSALYLCASSLLAVALANTGELFFGEGSRLTVL.

This chain uses TRBV7-9 with TRBJ2-7; D is perhaps TRBD1 (6 bases). The V gene lost 1 base and the J gene lost 4 bases, with 14 bases spanning the gap. There are 15 residues in the CDR3. Germline CDR1 and CDR2: SEHNR and FQNEAQ (reference sequence). The CDR3: CASSLGGTRSYEQYF. CDR3 in DNA: TGTGCCAGCAGCTTAGGAGGGACAAGGTCGTACGAGCAGTACTTC.